This TCR beta chain was sequenced for a study of Graves' ophthalmopathy and Graves' hyperthyroidism. Looking at the study overall: Ophthalmopathy absent within 18 months of follow-up marked hyperthyroidism as stable.

Study-wide points: The blood repertoire also included most expanded thyroid clonotypes above 0.001 frequency.

This clonotype has more than one count but fewer than ten. Its target is unknown. Hyperthyroidism cases were recent diagnoses of under 2 months' duration in people aged 18 to 65. Patients with other autoimmune diseases, uncontrolled infections, pregnancy or lactation were excluded. Germline V gene lookup returns CDR1 SEHNR and CDR2 FQNEAQ (reference sequence). The CDR3 is 14 amino acids. V lost 5 bases and J lost 0, with 11 bases in between. The sequenced template was RNA, covering the TCR beta CDR3 region. Second-round multiplex PCR came after a first-round RT-PCR that employed HTBI primers. MiXCR, run by TCRdb on the multiplex PCR reads, gives a single entry per CDR3 protein. The sample has about 500,000 distinct CDR3 sequences, 35% to 45% seen once.

The receptor was derived from an adult man with Graves' hyperthyroidism. Sequences were obtained from peripheral blood or thyroid tissue (not recorded which). The chain joins TRBV7-9 to TRBJ2-7; weak D call: TRBD2 (6 bases). CDR3 residues: CASSNLADSYEQYF. Here the CDR3 DNA reads TGTGCCAGCAGCAACTTAGCGGACTCCTACGAGCAGTACTTC.